These 18 T cell receptor beta chains originate from one sample sequenced in a study of shared clonotypes between healthy human individuals (dated by TCRdb to about 2020). Libraries were prepared through the immunoSEQ multiplex PCR assay. TCRdb limited this immuneACCESS table to in-frame rearrangements with V and J called. A share of clones is missing; checked studies link under half to unresolved V genes, and the rest is unexplained. This sample is represented by about 960,000 clones; about 80% of them were singletons. The biggest ten clones account for approximately 1.5% of the sample. Sequenced: memory CD4+ T cells sorted from blood. What this sample's cell subset or site label stands for: CD45RA-negative fraction. These receptors came from a young man in good health.

The chain couples TRBV5-1 to TRBJ2-3; 11 bases agree with TRBD1. This CDR3 is built from 16 residues. Germline V lookup: CDR1 SGHRS, CDR2 YFSETQ. The V segment lost 0 bases and the J segment 5 bases; nucleotides outside the gene matches: 5. CDR3 in DNA: TGCGCCAGCAGCTTGGGGAGGACAGGGGGCTTAGATACGCAGTATTTT. It codes for CASSLGRTGGLDTQYF.

The V gene is TRBV15, the J gene TRBJ2-4; D ambiguous. V lost 0 bases to trimming and J lost 3 bases, with 12 bases between them. Germline V lookup: CDR1 LNHNV, CDR2 YYDKDF (reference sequence). CDR3 length equals 16 residues. The CDR3 DNA reads as TGTGCCACCAGCAGAGATCAAGGCAGCCACAAAAACATTCAGTACTTC. Protein product: CATSRDQGSHKNIQYF.

This sequence joins TRBV5-1 and TRBJ1-4, with TRBD1 matching 7 bases. Germline V gene lookup returns CDR1 SGHRS and CDR2 YFSETQ. The trim removed 0 bases at V and 0 bases at J, leaving 8 bases unmatched. The CDR3 has 18 amino acids. DNA for the CDR3: TGCGCCAGCAGCTTGGATGTCAGGGGGACATCAACTAATGAAAAACTGTTTTTT. Its translation: CASSLDVRGTSTNEKLFF.

For this clone: The identical CDR3 is also encoded by other nucleotide sequences in the sample. V usage is TRBV5-6 and J usage is TRBJ2-3, with D perhaps TRBD1 or TRBD2 (6 bases each). The V gene lost 3 bases and the J gene lost 5 bases, with 10 bases spanning the gap. The CDR3 totals 13 residues. CDR1 and CDR2 from the germline V gene are SGHDT and YYEEEE. CDR3 nucleotides: TGTGCCAGCAGCTGGGGGCGGGGAGATACGCAGTATTTT. Translating gives CASSWGRGDTQYF.

V usage is TRBV19 and J usage is TRBJ1-6, with unresolved D. The CDR3 is made up of 18 amino acids. Germline CDR1 and CDR2: LNHDA and SQIVND (reference sequence). With 3 bases removed from V and 4 bases from J, the gap between germline ends came to 19 bases. This CDR3 reads CASSISSGIGGYNSPLHF. The CDR3 DNA is TGTGCCAGTAGTATCTCTTCAGGTATCGGCGGGTATAATTCACCCCTCCACTTT.

As concerns this clone: At the DNA level, this CDR3 is encoded by other sequences in the same sample as well. Written as DNA, the CDR3 is TGTGCCTGGAGTGGGGATAATGAAAAACTGTTTTTT. This encodes CAWSGDNEKLFF. The chain uses TRBV30 and TRBJ1-4; D not resolved. The CDR3 loop spans 12 amino acids. Trimming took 1 base from V and 4 from J, leaving 4 bases between them. Looked up from germline, CDR1 is GTSNPN and CDR2 is SVGIG (reference sequence).

As regards this clone: The same CDR3 is also encoded by other DNA sequences in this sample. This sequence joins TRBV2 and TRBJ1-1; D unclear. Trimming shortened V by 1 base and J by 2 bases, and 5 bases separated the two germline ends. This CDR3 is built from 13 residues. Germline values: CDR1 SNHLY, CDR2 FYNNEI. CDR3 sequence reads: CASSEDLNTEAFF. Written as DNA, the CDR3 is TGTGCCAGCAGTGAAGATTTAAACACTGAAGCTTTCTTT.

The rearrangement joins TRBV20-1 to TRBJ1-1, with TRBD1 matching 8 bases. The J segment lost 7 bases and the V segment lost 6 bases, leaving 4 bases of the junction unmatched. CDR1 and CDR2 (germline): DFQATT, SNEGSKA (reference sequence). The CDR3 has 11 amino acids. The CDR3 is CSADREGEAFF. The CDR3 DNA reads TGCAGTGCGGACAGGGAAGGTGAAGCTTTCTTT.

The V and J genes are TRBV18 and TRBJ2-3, with TRBD1 matching over 7 bases. The CDR3 is made up of 15 amino acids. CDR1 KGHSH and CDR2 LQKENI come from the germline V gene. With V trimmed by 3 bases and J by 0 bases, 3 bases remained unmatched. This chain's CDR3 is CASSPPGQSTDTQYF. The CDR3 nucleotides are TGTGCCAGCTCACCCCCGGGACAGAGCACAGATACGCAGTATTTT.

V is TRBV6-1 and J is TRBJ2-7, with D hard to call. Trimming took off 8 bases at V and 0 bases at J, with 14 bases between the two ends. The CDR3 runs 14 residues. Germline CDR1 reads MNHNS; CDR2 reads SASEGT. The CDR3 nucleotides read TGTGCCAGCGGGAACAGCCCTAGCTCCTACGAGCAGTACTTC. Residues: CASGNSPSSYEQYF.

Details on this clone: The identical CDR3 is also encoded by other nucleotide sequences in the sample. J is TRBJ2-2 and V is TRBV2; D not certain. The CDR3 loop spans 14 amino acids. Germline lookup yields CDR1 SNHLY and CDR2 FYNNEI. Trimming took off 3 bases at V and 2 bases at J, with 7 bases between the two ends. CDR3 sequence: CASSEQVNTGELFF. DNA of the CDR3: TGTGCCAGCAGTGAGCAGGTTAACACCGGGGAGCTGTTTTTT.

The V gene is TRBV2, the J gene TRBJ2-1; 12 bases fit TRBD2. This CDR3 comprises 18 residues. J was trimmed by 7 bases and V by 1 base; bases with no gene match: 11. Germline CDR1 reads SNHLY; CDR2 reads FYNNEI. This chain's CDR3 is CASSEGTSGKSGGNEQFF. For the CDR3, the DNA is TGTGCCAGCAGTGAAGGGACTAGCGGGAAAAGTGGAGGAAATGAGCAGTTCTTC.

This chain links TRBV29-1 with TRBJ1-1; a weak D match, TRBD1 (6 bases). Trimming cost V 4 bases and J 3 bases, with 12 bases left between them. In germline, CDR1 is SQVTM, CDR2 ANQGSEA. This CDR3 spans 13 amino acids. As DNA, the CDR3 is TGCAGCGTTGTAGCAGGGGTAGACACTGAAGCTTTCTTT. This encodes CSVVAGVDTEAFF. Supplemented by reference TRBV29-1 and TRBJ1-1, the full variable domain reads SAVISQKPSRDICQRGTSLTIQCQVDSQVTMMFWYRQQPGQSLTLIATANQGSEATYESGFVIDKFPISRPNLTFSTLTVSNMSPEDSSIYLCSVVAGVDTEAFFGQGTRLTVV.

This clone has just a few counts. V usage is TRBV29-1 and J usage is TRBJ1-1; 7 positions match TRBD1. This CDR3 has 14 amino acids. Germline V gives CDR1 SQVTM, CDR2 ANQGSEA. Losses at the gene ends were 6 bases for V and 2 bases for J; bases not matched to a gene: 9. This CDR3 is CSVLDRAGNTEAFF. In nucleotides, the CDR3 is TGCAGCGTCCTCGACAGGGCAGGAAACACTGAAGCTTTCTTT. Filled out from reference TRBV29-1 and TRBJ1-1, the complete variable domain reads SAVISQKPSRDICQRGTSLTIQCQVDSQVTMMFWYRQQPGQSLTLIATANQGSEATYESGFVIDKFPISRPNLTFSTLTVSNMSPEDSSIYLCSVLDRAGNTEAFFGQGTRLTVV.

This clone was found once. The rearrangement links TRBV19 to TRBJ2-1; D is possibly TRBD1 (5 bases). This CDR3 region has 15 residues. Germline V lookup: CDR1 LNHDA, CDR2 SQIVND (reference sequence). V shed 5 bases and J shed 4 bases, with 15 bases lying between them. CDR3 sequence reads: CASSHRQNTYNEQFF. Written as DNA, the CDR3 is TGTGCCAGTAGTCATCGACAGAATACTTACAATGAGCAGTTCTTC.

V usage is TRBV5-6 and J usage is TRBJ2-2; D tentatively fits TRBD1 or TRBD2 (5 bases each). Germline-derived CDR1 and CDR2 are SGHDT and YYEEEE. V lost 4 bases and J 3 bases, leaving 13 bases between the germline ends. The CDR3 sequence is 15 residues long. The CDR3 spells CASSMGPADTGELFF. The CDR3 DNA reads as TGTGCCAGCAGCATGGGACCAGCGGACACCGGGGAGCTGTTTTTT.

CDR3 sequence reads: CASSGTGRLEETQYF. As DNA, the CDR3 is TGTGCCAGCAGCGGGACCGGGAGATTGGAAGAGACCCAGTACTTC. This chain uses TRBV9 with TRBJ2-5; D perhaps matches TRBD2 (6 bases). CDR1 is SGDLS and CDR2 is YYNGEE in the germline V gene. The length of the CDR3 is 15 residues. V lost 3 bases and J lost 3, with 15 bases in between.

This clone has just one count. The chain combines TRBV5-7 with TRBJ2-1; 8 bases match TRBD2. TRBV5-7 is sorted into the ORF group, with uncertain function. There are 17 residues in the CDR3. J was trimmed by 5 bases and V by 0 bases; bases with no gene match: 10. The CDR3 region is CASSLVAGGIIDNEQFF. CDR3 nucleotide sequence: TGTGCCAGCAGCTTGGTTGCGGGAGGCATTATAGACAATGAGCAGTTCTTC.